This record concerns one T cell receptor beta chain sequence. Its antigen remains unknown. The data stem from a study of T cell responses to AZD1222 COVID-19 vaccine. Sequencing was performed with immunoSEQ multiplex PCR; in TCRdb, only in-frame clones are kept and a portion is missing. The data contain tens of thousands of clones, 80% to 90% of them singletons. V lost 6 bases, J lost 6 bases, and 23 bases lay in between. The germline CDR1 and CDR2 sequences are MDHEN and SYDVKM. The CDR3 is 16 amino acids. Study-wide findings and caveats: There were mostly white British donors and more females than males, and clonal diversity was possibly underestimated. Repertoires in all cases were sampled only once the peak T cell response had passed. The breadth and depth of Spike-specific TCRs increased once two AZD1222 doses had been given.

Analysis merged second doses at about 4 or about 12 weeks. The sequence derives from an adult who received the AZD1222 COVID-19 vaccine. V gene TRBV28 combines with J gene TRBJ1-2; tentative D call: TRBD1 (5 bases). The sample consisted of peripheral blood, taken 28 days after the second AZD1222 dose. In DNA, the CDR3 is TGTGCCAGCAGAGAATTAGGTTTTGGCGGGGGACATGGCTACACCTTC. Its protein product is CASRELGFGGGHGYTF.